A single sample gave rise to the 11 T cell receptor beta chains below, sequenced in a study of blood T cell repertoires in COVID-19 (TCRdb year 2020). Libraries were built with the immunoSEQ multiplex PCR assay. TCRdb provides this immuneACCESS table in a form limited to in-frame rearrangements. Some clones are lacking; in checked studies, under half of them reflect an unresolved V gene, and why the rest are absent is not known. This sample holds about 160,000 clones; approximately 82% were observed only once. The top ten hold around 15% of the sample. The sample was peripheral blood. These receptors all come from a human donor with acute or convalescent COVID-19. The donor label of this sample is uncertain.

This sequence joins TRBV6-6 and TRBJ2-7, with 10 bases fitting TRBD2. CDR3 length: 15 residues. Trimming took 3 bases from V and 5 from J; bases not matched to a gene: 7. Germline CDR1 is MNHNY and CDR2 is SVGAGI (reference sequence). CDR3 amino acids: CASSYRASGGDEQYF. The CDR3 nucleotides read TGTGCCAGCAGTTATAGGGCTAGCGGGGGCGACGAGCAGTACTTC.

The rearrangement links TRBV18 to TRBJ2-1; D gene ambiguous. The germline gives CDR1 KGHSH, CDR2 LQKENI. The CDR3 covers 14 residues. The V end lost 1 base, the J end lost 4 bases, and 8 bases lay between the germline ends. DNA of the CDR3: TGTGCCAGCTCACCACTTTCCGGGTACAATGAGCAGTTCTTC. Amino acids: CASSPLSGYNEQFF.

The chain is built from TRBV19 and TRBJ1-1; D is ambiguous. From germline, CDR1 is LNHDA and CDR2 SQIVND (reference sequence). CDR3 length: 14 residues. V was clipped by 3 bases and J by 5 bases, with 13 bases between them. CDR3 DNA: TGTGCCAGTAGTATCGAGGGCGGGCTAACTGAAGCTTTCTTT. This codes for CASSIEGGLTEAFF. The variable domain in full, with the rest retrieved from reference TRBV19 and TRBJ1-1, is DGGITQSPKYLFRKEGQNVTLSCEQNLNHDAMYWYRQDPGQGLRLIYYSQIVNDFQKGDIAEGYSVSREKKESFPLTVTSAQKNPTAFYLCASSIEGGLTEAFFGQGTRLTVV.

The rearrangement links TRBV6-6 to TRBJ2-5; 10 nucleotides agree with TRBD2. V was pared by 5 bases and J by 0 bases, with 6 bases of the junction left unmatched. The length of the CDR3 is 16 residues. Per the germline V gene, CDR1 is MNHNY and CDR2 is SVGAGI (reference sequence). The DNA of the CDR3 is TGTGCCAGCAGTCAACAGCGGGGGGGGAACCAAGAGACCCAGTACTTC. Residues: CASSQQRGGNQETQYF.

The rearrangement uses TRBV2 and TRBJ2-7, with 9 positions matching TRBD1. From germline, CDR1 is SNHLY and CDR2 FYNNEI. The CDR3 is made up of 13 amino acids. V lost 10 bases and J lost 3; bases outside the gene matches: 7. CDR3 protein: CATNRDRDYEQYF. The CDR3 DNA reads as TGTGCCACCAACCGGGACAGGGACTACGAGCAGTACTTC.

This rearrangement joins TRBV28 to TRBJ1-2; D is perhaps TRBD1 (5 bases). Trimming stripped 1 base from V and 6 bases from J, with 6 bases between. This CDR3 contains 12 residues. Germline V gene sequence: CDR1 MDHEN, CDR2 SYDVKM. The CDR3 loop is CASSLSGNGYTF. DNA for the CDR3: TGTGCCAGCAGTTTATCAGGGAATGGCTACACCTTC.

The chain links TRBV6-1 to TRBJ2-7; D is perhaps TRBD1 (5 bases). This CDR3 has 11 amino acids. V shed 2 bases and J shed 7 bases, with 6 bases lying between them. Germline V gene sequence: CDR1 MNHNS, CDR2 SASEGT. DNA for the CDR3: TGTGCCAGCAGTGAACACAGGGAGCAGTACTTC. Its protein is CASSEHREQYF.

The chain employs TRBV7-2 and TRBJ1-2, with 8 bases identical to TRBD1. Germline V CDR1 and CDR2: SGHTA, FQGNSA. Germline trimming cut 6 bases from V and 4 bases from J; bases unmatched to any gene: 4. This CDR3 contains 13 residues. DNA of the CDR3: TGTGCCAGCAGACCCGGACAGGGCTATGGCTACACCTTC. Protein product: CASRPGQGYGYTF.

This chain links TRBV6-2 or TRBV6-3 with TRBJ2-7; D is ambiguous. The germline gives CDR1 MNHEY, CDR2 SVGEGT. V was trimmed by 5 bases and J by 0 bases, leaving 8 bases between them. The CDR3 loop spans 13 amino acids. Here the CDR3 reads CASSSETSYEQYF. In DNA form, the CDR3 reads TGTGCCAGCAGTAGCGAGACCTCCTACGAGCAGTACTTC.

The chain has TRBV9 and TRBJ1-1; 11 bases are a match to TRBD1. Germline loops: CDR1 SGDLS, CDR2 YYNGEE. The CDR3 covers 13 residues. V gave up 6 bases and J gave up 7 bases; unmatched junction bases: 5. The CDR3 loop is CASTRDRGGEAFF. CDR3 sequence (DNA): TGTGCCAGCACCCGGGACAGGGGGGGTGAAGCTTTCTTT.

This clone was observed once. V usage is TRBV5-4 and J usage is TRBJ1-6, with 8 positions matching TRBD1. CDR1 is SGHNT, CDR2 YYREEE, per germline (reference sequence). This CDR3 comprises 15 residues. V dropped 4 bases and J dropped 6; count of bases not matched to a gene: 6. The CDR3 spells CASSPDRGSNSPLHF. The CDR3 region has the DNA TGTGCCAGCAGCCCAGACAGGGGTAGTAATTCACCCCTCCACTTT. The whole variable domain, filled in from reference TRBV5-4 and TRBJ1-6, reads ETGVTQSPTHLIKTRGQQVTLRCSSQSGHNTVSWYQQALGQGPQFIFQYYREEENGRGNFPPRFSGLQFPNYSSELNVNALELDDSALYLCASSPDRGSNSPLHFGNGTRLTVT.